Listed below are T cell receptor beta chains from one sample, sequenced in a study of T cell changes during pregnancy in multiple sclerosis. The assay was immunoSEQ multiplex PCR, and TCRdb's table has in-frame clones only and misses some. This sample yields around 100,000 clones, of which 90% are seen a single time; 0.7% to 0.9% belongs to the top ten. The sample was peripheral blood, taken in the second trimester of pregnancy. The origin of the receptors is a female donor in good health, enrolled as a control in a pregnancy study. Each CDR3 is given with its conserved first and last residue. The order of the fields is D gene, J gene, CDR3 length, V gene, CDR3 DNA, CDR3 protein. The D gene is left open where the match is weak.

TRBD1	TRBJ2-7	14	TRBV13	TGTGCCAGCAGCCTCGGGACAGGGGAGTACGAGCAGTACTTC	CASSLGTGEYEQYF
TRBD1	TRBJ1-2	15	TRBV6-4	TGTGCCAGCAGTAAAGGACAGGAGGAGGTCTATGGCTACACCTTC	CASSKGQEEVYGYTF
TRBD1	TRBJ2-3	16	TRBV7-9	TGTGCCAGCAGCCCGAGACAGGGGGGGAGGGCAGATACGCAGTATTTT	CASSPRQGGRADTQYF
NA	TRBJ2-7	16	TRBV11-3	TGTGCCAGCAGCCCGGGCGGACAGCGTCCCACCTACGAGCAGTACTTC	CASSPGGQRPTYEQYF
NA	TRBJ1-5	15	TRBV7-2	TGTGCCAGCAGCTTAGGGGGACTTCGCAATCAGCCCCAGCATTTT	CASSLGGLRNQPQHF
TRBD1	TRBJ2-2	14	TRBV18	TGTGCCAGCTCATCAGGGGGCGAAACCGGGGAGCTGTTTTTT	CASSSGGETGELFF
NA	TRBJ1-6	14	TRBV9	TGTGCCAGCAGCCTCGGACAGTCGAATTCACCCCTCCACTTT	CASSLGQSNSPLHF
TRBD2	TRBJ2-1	15	TRBV7-2	TGTGCCAGCAGCTTAGGGGGACTAGCGGTCAATGAGCAGTTCTTC	CASSLGGLAVNEQFF
NA	TRBJ2-1	16	TRBV27	TGTGCCAGCAGTTTCTGTCAGGGATGCTCCTACAATGAGCAGTTCTTC	CASSFCQGCSYNEQFF
NA	TRBJ1-4	15	TRBV5-1	TGCGCCAGCAGCGCGGTACCGGGTCTTAATGAAAAACTGTTTTTT	CASSAVPGLNEKLFF